This TCR beta chain stems from a study of blood T cell repertoires in COVID-19. Study-wide context: The samples span acute and convalescent COVID-19 from the United States, Italy and Spain.

Authors' data handling: Amplifying reference gene primers gave estimates of nucleated cell counts. Assay: immunoSEQ multiplex PCR; the TCRdb copy retains only in-frame clones and omits some. The V and J calls and the clone size are those of that table, but D and trimming were determined from the DNA. In the table there are roughly 78,000 clones, about 89% of which are singletons. The CDR3 sequence is 15 residues long. V lost 0 bases to trimming and J lost 11 bases, with 19 bases between them. Germline V gene sequence: CDR1 LNHNV, CDR2 YYDKDF (reference sequence). This TCR was sampled from a woman aged 55-70 years with acute or convalescent COVID-19. This chain connects TRBV15 to TRBJ1-1; tentatively, D is TRBD1 (5 bases). The material sequenced was peripheral blood. CDR3 loop: CATSRDQSGQGAAFF. CDR3 coding DNA: TGTGCCACCAGCAGAGATCAGTCAGGGCAGGGCGCCGCTTTCTTT. The variable domain in full, with the rest retrieved from reference TRBV15 and TRBJ1-1, is DAMVIQNPRYQVTQFGKPVTLSCSQTLNHNVMYWYQQKSSQAPKLLFHYYDKDFNNEADTPDNFQSRRPNTSFCFLDIRSPGLGDTAMYLCATSRDQSGQGAAFFGQGTRLTVV.